One and the same sample provided the 29 T cell receptor beta chains below, sequenced in a study of response to subunit inactivated influenza vaccine. A single record per CDR3 protein comes from TCRdb applying MiXCR to the RT-PCR reads. The sample carries about 700,000 distinct CDR3 sequences, more than 11% recorded once. This material consisted of PBMCs from blood, taken less than 15 days before vaccination. All receptors come from a man aged 45 to 65 who received an inactivated influenza vaccine.

This clonotype was seen more than once but under ten times. The chain employs TRBV29-1 and TRBJ2-2, with 9 bases that match TRBD1. The germline V gene encodes CDR1 SQVTM and CDR2 ANQGSEA. This CDR3 region has 14 residues. The trim removed 6 bases at V and 5 bases at J, leaving 7 bases unmatched. The CDR3 region has the DNA TGCAGCGTATCGGGACAGGGTGGAACCGGGGAGCTGTTTTTT. This codes for CSVSGQGGTGELFF.

Many counts were recorded for this clonotype. The chain employs TRBV29-1 and TRBJ2-5; 10 bases map to TRBD2. The CDR3 has 12 residues. Trimming at V came to 6 bases and at J to 5 bases, leaving 3 bases not matched to a gene. Germline V lookup: CDR1 SQVTM, CDR2 ANQGSEA. The CDR3 coding sequence is TGCAGCGTGGGGACTAGCGCTGAGACCCAGTACTTC. It translates to CSVGTSAETQYF.

This clonotype has just a few counts. The rearrangement joins TRBV27 to TRBJ2-6; D gene uncertain. Germline loops: CDR1 MNHEY, CDR2 SMNVEV (reference sequence). V shed 5 bases and J shed 1 base, with 21 bases lying between them. The CDR3 length is 19 residues. This CDR3 is CASSPLGHRRLSGANVLTF. The CDR3 region has the DNA TGTGCCAGCAGTCCGCTCGGGCACCGCCGCCTTTCTGGGGCCAACGTCCTGACTTTC.

The chain uses TRBV12-5 and TRBJ2-3, with 7 bases fitting TRBD2. J lost 2 bases, V lost 6 bases, and 14 bases had no gene match. There are 17 residues in the CDR3. Germline V lookup: CDR1 LGHNT, CDR2 FRNRAP. This chain's CDR3 is CASGKGIGLEVTDTQYF. CDR3 nucleotides: TGTGCTAGTGGCAAAGGGATCGGACTAGAGGTCACAGATACGCAGTATTTT.

V gene TRBV4-3 combines with J gene TRBJ2-1; D unclear. CDR3 length equals 16 residues. CDR1 and CDR2 from the germline V gene are LGHNA and YSLEER. V lost 0 bases to trimming and J lost 0 bases, with 9 bases between them. CDR3 nucleotides: TGCGCCAGCAGCCAAGATTGGGGTAGCTCCTACAATGAGCAGTTCTTC. Its protein product is CASSQDWGSSYNEQFF.

This chain links TRBV12-3 or TRBV12-4 with TRBJ2-1; TRBD2 agrees at 13 bases. The CDR3 is 16 residues long. The junction had 7 bases not matched to a gene; V was cut back by 6 bases and J by 5 bases. CDR3 coding DNA: TGTGCCAGCAGCAACCCCGGGACTAGCGGGAACAATGAGCAGTTCTTC. This codes for CASSNPGTSGNNEQFF.

The chain uses TRBV20-1 and TRBJ1-6; unclear D gene. Germline V gene data show CDR1 as DFQATT and CDR2 as SNEGSKA (reference sequence). Trimming removed 3 bases at V and 0 bases at J, with 9 bases between. CDR3 length: 15 amino acids. CDR3 sequence reads: CSASTASSYNSPLHF. CDR3 nucleotide sequence: TGCAGTGCTAGCACAGCGAGCTCCTATAATTCACCCCTCCACTTT.

J is TRBJ2-1 and V is TRBV28; TRBD2 agrees at 9 bases. The germline V gene encodes CDR1 MDHEN and CDR2 SYDVKM. V was clipped by 2 bases and J by 10 bases; unmatched bases: 15. The CDR3 extends over 17 amino acids. The CDR3 spells CASSLRLLAGGGQEQFF. CDR3 bases: TGTGCCAGCAGTTTACGCCTTCTCGCGGGGGGGGGTCAGGAGCAGTTCTTC.

CDR3 sequence reads: CASSVGPGPKYNEQFF. The CDR3 DNA reads as TGTGCCAGCAGCGTAGGTCCGGGACCGAAGTACAATGAGCAGTTCTTC. The chain links TRBV9 to TRBJ2-1; the D call may be TRBD1 or TRBD2 (5 bases each). CDR1 SGDLS and CDR2 YYNGEE come from the germline V gene. CDR3 length: 16 amino acids. The V end was cut by 0 bases, the J end by 4 bases, with 14 bases between.

The V and J genes are TRBV2 and TRBJ2-7; D unclear. CDR3 length equals 12 residues. The germline V and J ends were trimmed by 4 bases and 7 bases, with 11 bases remaining between them. Germline CDR1 and CDR2: SNHLY and FYNNEI. The CDR3 DNA sequence: TGTGCCAGCAGTGCCGTGGCGGCAGAGCAGTACTTC. It is translated as CASSAVAAEQYF.

The V call is TRBV12-3 or TRBV12-4, the J call TRBJ2-7, with 9 bases matching TRBD1. Unmatched junction bases numbered 5, after V lost 4 bases and J lost 1 base. CDR3 length: 15 residues. Here the CDR3 DNA reads TGTGCCAGCAGTTCAGGACAGGGGCCTTCCTACGAGCAGTACTTC. This encodes CASSSGQGPSYEQYF.

The table lists this clonotype with a few counts. The V and J genes are TRBV7-4 and TRBJ2-3, with D tentatively TRBD1 or TRBD2 (6 bases each). Germline CDR1 is SGHVT and CDR2 is SQSDAQ. V dropped 1 base and J dropped 6 bases, with 17 bases sitting between them. The CDR3 loop spans 16 amino acids. The CDR3 DNA is TGTGCCAGCAGCTTAGGACAGGAGGGCCTAGAGGATACGCAGTATTTT. It encodes CASSLGQEGLEDTQYF.

This clonotype was observed a few times. The chain has TRBV29-1 and TRBJ2-7; 8 nucleotides agree with TRBD1. The V segment lost 5 bases and the J segment 3 bases; nucleotides outside the gene matches: 6. There are 13 residues in the CDR3. Looked up from germline, CDR1 is SQVTM and CDR2 is ANQGSEA. CDR3 protein: CSVLGQGGYEQYF. DNA of the CDR3: TGCAGCGTTCTCGGACAGGGAGGCTACGAGCAGTACTTC.

This clonotype was recorded at least ten times. At one boundary the junction diverges from the germline segment, which might be a read error. The chain has TRBV3-1 and TRBJ2-7; 9 bases line up with TRBD2. Germline V gene sequence: CDR1 LGHDT, CDR2 YNNKEL (reference sequence). This CDR3 spans 13 amino acids. The CDR3 nucleotides are TGCGCCAGCAGCCCGACTAGCGGCTACGAGCAGTACTTC. As protein: CASSPTSGYEQYF.

This chain joins TRBV12-3 or TRBV12-4 and TRBJ1-2; D is undetermined. Trimming shortened V by 3 bases and J by 1 base, and 6 bases separated the two germline ends. CDR3 length equals 13 residues. CDR3 amino acids: CASSLQVNYGYTF. The CDR3, as DNA: TGTGCCAGCAGTTTGCAGGTTAACTATGGCTACACCTTC.

This clonotype was seen a handful of times. The chain employs TRBV5-1 and TRBJ1-1; the D gene is possibly TRBD1 (5 bases). V lost 0 bases and J lost 6, with 9 bases in between. In germline, CDR1 is SGHRS, CDR2 YFSETQ. This CDR3 spans 13 amino acids. The CDR3 DNA reads TGCGCCAGCAGCTTGGTTCTGACAGCTGAAGCTTTCTTT. Amino acid sequence: CASSLVLTAEAFF.

This clonotype occurred a few times. The V and J genes are TRBV5-4 and TRBJ2-5; 7 bases line up with TRBD2. V shed 5 bases, J shed 5 bases, and the junction held 12 bases outside the gene matches. Germline V gene sequence: CDR1 SGHNT, CDR2 YYREEE (reference sequence). This CDR3 is built from 15 residues. The CDR3 reads CASRHGGLGRETQYF. The CDR3 region has the DNA TGTGCCAGCAGACACGGCGGACTAGGCAGGGAGACCCAGTACTTC.

The table lists this clonotype with a few counts. DNA for the CDR3: TGTGCCAGCAGTTTACGGTACAGGGGGCTCAGAGATACGCAGTATTTT. Protein sequence: CASSLRYRGLRDTQYF. The chain has TRBV28 and TRBJ2-3; 9 positions agree with TRBD1. The CDR3 totals 16 residues. CDR1 and CDR2 from the germline V gene are MDHEN and SYDVKM. The trim removed 2 bases at V and 5 bases at J, leaving 8 bases unmatched.

CDR3: CASSQGNLAGLGETQYF. CDR3 coding DNA: TGTGCCAGCAGCCAAGGGAACCTAGCGGGATTGGGTGAGACCCAGTACTTC. This chain uses TRBV4-2 with TRBJ2-5, with TRBD2 matching over 9 bases. This CDR3 has 17 amino acids. With V trimmed by 1 base and J by 5 bases, 11 bases remained unmatched. CDR1 LGHNA and CDR2 YNFKEQ come from the germline V gene.

This clonotype has more than one count but fewer than ten. This chain connects TRBV27 to TRBJ2-2, with D perhaps matching TRBD2 (5 bases). Trimming removed 5 bases from V and 0 bases from J, with 7 bases in between. The CDR3 has 14 residues. Germline V gene sequence: CDR1 MNHEY, CDR2 SMNVEV (reference sequence). The CDR3 DNA reads TGTGCCAGCAGTCGGACTCCGAACACCGGGGAGCTGTTTTTT. Amino acid sequence: CASSRTPNTGELFF.

The chain carries TRBV9 and TRBJ1-5, with 10 bases aligning to TRBD1. Germline CDR1 reads SGDLS; CDR2 reads YYNGEE. V lost 3 bases and J lost 6; bases outside the gene matches: 3. The CDR3 contains 14 residues. CDR3 nucleotide sequence: TGTGCCAGCAGCGGACAGGGGGCTGGTCAGCCCCAGCATTTT. Its protein is CASSGQGAGQPQHF.

V usage is TRBV18 and J usage is TRBJ2-1; 12 bases map to TRBD1. The CDR3 has 16 residues. The ends lost 2 bases at V and 10 bases at J; junction bases unmatched: 9. Looked up from germline, CDR1 is KGHSH and CDR2 is LQKENI. CDR3 protein: CASSPGTGGLAGEQFF. The DNA for the CDR3 is TGTGCCAGCTCACCAGGGACAGGGGGCTTAGCGGGAGAGCAGTTCTTC.

The V call is TRBV12-3 or TRBV12-4, the J call TRBJ2-4; D is unresolved. The V and J ends lost 7 bases and 0 bases respectively, with 7 bases between them. This CDR3 is 13 amino acids long. Written as DNA, the CDR3 is TGTGCCAGCATGAAGGGAGCCAAAAACATTCAGTACTTC. Protein: CASMKGAKNIQYF.

About this clonotype: Germline is not matched at one junction end, which may reflect a read error. The rearrangement uses TRBV4-1 and TRBJ1-3, with D possibly matching TRBD1 (6 bases). This CDR3 has 16 amino acids. Germline V gene lookup returns CDR1 MGHRA and CDR2 YSYEKL. CDR3 region: CASSQMTGNSGNTLYF. The DNA for the CDR3 is TGCGCCAGCAGCCAAATGACAGGAAACTCTGGAAACACCTTATATTTT.

This clonotype was detected only a few times. In DNA form, the CDR3 reads TGTTCGACTAAGCGGGCGGAGAGCACAGATACGCAGTATTTT. It translates to CSTKRAESTDTQYF. The chain carries TRBV7-2 and TRBJ2-3; tentatively, D is TRBD2 (6 bases). Germline CDR1 SGHTA, CDR2 FQGNSA. This CDR3 is built from 14 residues.

In this sample, this clonotype turned up a few times. The chain combines TRBV5-6 with TRBJ2-3; 8 bases line up with TRBD2. Germline trimming cut 7 bases from V and 5 bases from J; bases unmatched to any gene: 12. In germline, CDR1 is SGHDT, CDR2 YYEEEE. The CDR3 runs to 15 residues. CDR3 region: CASGNWAGGVDTQYF. In DNA form, the CDR3 reads TGTGCCAGCGGCAACTGGGCGGGGGGAGTAGATACGCAGTATTTT.

This clonotype appeared a few times. The V gene is TRBV5-1, the J gene TRBJ2-5; a weak D match, TRBD2 (5 bases). CDR3 size: 16 residues. Germline-derived CDR1 and CDR2 are SGHRS and YFSETQ. Trimming shortened V by 0 bases and J by 4 bases, and 16 bases separated the two germline ends. The DNA for the CDR3 is TGCGCCAGCAGCTTGGGGGCCCGGGAAGGAGGAGAGACCCAGTACTTC. This sequence encodes CASSLGAREGGETQYF.

V gene TRBV5-1 combines with J gene TRBJ2-5; 8 bases align to TRBD1. The CDR3 spans 16 residues. Trimming took 5 bases from V and 7 from J; bases not matched to a gene: 16. Per the germline V gene, CDR1 is SGHRS and CDR2 is YFSETQ. DNA for the CDR3: TGCGCCAGCAGGGCTGGTCCGAGACAGGGGATGGGGACCCAGTACTTC. It specifies CASRAGPRQGMGTQYF.

This clonotype has a handful of counts. This chain uses TRBV12-3 or TRBV12-4 with TRBJ1-4; D gene ambiguous. Trimming pared 4 bases from V and 1 base from J, leaving 13 bases between. The CDR3 contains 16 residues. CDR3 sequence reads: CASSSGATLTNEKLFF. The CDR3 coding sequence is TGTGCCAGCAGTTCCGGAGCAACTTTAACTAATGAAAAACTGTTTTTT.